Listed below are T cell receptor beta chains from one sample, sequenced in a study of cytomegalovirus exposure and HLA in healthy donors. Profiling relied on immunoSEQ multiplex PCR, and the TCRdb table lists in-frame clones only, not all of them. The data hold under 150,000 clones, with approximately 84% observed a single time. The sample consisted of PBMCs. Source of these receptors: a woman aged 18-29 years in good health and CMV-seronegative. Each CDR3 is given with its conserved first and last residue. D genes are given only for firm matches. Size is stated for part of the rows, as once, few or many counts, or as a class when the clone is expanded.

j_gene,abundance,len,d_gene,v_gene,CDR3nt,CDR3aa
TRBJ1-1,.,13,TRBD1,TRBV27,TGTGCCAGCAAGTCAGGGGGCAGGACTGAAGCTTTCTTT,CASKSGGRTEAFF
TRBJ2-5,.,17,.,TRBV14,TGTGCCAGCAGCCAAGATGATTACAGGGTAGGTCAAGAGACCCAGTACTTC,CASSQDDYRVGQETQYF
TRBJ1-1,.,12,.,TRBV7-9,TGTGCCAGCAGGCGGGAAGTCACTGAAGCTTTCTTT,CASRREVTEAFF
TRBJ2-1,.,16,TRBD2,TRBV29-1,TGCAGCGTACTAGGGACTAGCGGGTTCTGGGACAATGAGCAGTTCTTC,CSVLGTSGFWDNEQFF
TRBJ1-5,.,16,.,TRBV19,TGTGCCAGTAGTATAGATGTGGAGGGGATGGGGCAGCCCCAGCATTTT,CASSIDVEGMGQPQHF
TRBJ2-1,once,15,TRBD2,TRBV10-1,TGCGCCAGCAGTGAGCTCCTAGCGGATAACAATGAGCAGTTCTTC,CASSELLADNNEQFF
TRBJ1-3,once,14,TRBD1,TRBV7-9,TGTGCCAGCAGCCCCCGGGACAGCGGAAACACCATATATTTT,CASSPRDSGNTIYF
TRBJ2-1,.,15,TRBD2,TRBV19,TGTGCCAGTAGAGTTTCAGGCGGGAGGGGCAATGAGCAGTTCTTC,CASRVSGGRGNEQFF
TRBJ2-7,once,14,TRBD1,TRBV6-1,TGTGCCAGCAGTGGATGGGACAGCTCCTACGAGCAGTACTTC,CASSGWDSSYEQYF
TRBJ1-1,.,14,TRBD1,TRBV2,TGTGCCAGCAGTGATGCTCGTGGACAGGTCGTCGCTTTCTTT,CASSDARGQVVAFF
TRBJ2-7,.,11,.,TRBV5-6,TGTGCCAGCAGCGGGCACTACGAGCAGTACTTC,CASSGHYEQYF
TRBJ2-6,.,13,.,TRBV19,TGTGCCAGTGGACAATCTGGGGCCAACGTCCTGACTTTC,CASGQSGANVLTF
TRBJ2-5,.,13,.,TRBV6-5,TGTGCCAGCAGGACCCCATGGGGCGGGACCCAGTACTTC,CASRTPWGGTQYF
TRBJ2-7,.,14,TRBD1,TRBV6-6,TGTGCCAGCAGCCGGACAGGGAACTATGGCGAGCAGTACTTC,CASSRTGNYGEQYF
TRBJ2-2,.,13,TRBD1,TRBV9,TGTGCCAGCAGCGGGGGACAGACCGGGGAGCTGTTTTTT,CASSGGQTGELFF
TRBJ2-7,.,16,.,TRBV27,TGTGCCAGCAGTTTTGGGGTGGGAGCGGGCTCCTGGGAGCAGTACTTC,CASSFGVGAGSWEQYF
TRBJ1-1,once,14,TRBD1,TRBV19,TGTGCCAGTAGTACCCGGGACAGGGTCACTGAAGCTTTCTTT,CASSTRDRVTEAFF
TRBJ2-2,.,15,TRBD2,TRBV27,TGTGCCAGCAGAGAAGCGGGAGGCCTCCCCGGGGAGCTGTTTTTT,CASREAGGLPGELFF
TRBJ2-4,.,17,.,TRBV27,TGTGCCAGCAGTTTAATCGGGACATCCGACGCCAAAAACATTCAGTACTTC,CASSLIGTSDAKNIQYF
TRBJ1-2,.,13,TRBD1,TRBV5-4,TGTGCCAGCAGCCCCATGGAAGGGGGCGGCTACACCTTC,CASSPMEGGGYTF
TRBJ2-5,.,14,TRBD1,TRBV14,TGTGCCAGCAGCCAAAAAGGGGGCCGGGAGACCCAGTACTTC,CASSQKGGRETQYF
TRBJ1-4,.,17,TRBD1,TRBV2,TGTGCCAGCAGCCGGGTTCAGGGGGGAGCAACTAATGAAAAACTGTTTTTT,CASSRVQGGATNEKLFF
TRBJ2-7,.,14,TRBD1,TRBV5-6,TGTGCCAGCAGCTTGGACGGGGCAGGGGGCGAGCAGTACTTC,CASSLDGAGGEQYF
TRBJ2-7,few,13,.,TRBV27,TGTGCCAGCAGTTTAGGGGCCTCCTACGAGCAGTACTTC,CASSLGASYEQYF
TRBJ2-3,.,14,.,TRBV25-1,TGTGCCAGCAGTGAATCGGGGAGAGCCGATACGCAGTATTTT,CASSESGRADTQYF
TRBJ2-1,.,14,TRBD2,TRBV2,TGTGCCAGCATGTGGGCCGGGAGGTACAATGAGCAGTTCTTC,CASMWAGRYNEQFF
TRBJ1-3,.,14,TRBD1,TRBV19,TGTGCCAGTAGGGGCGGACAGGGTAGTAACACCATATATTTT,CASRGGQGSNTIYF
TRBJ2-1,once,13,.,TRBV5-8,TGTGCCAGCAGCTTAATACTGGGGGCAGGGCTGTTCTTC,CASSLILGAGLFF
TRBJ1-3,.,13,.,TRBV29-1,TGCAGCGCCACAATTACCTCTGGAAACACCATATATTTT,CSATITSGNTIYF
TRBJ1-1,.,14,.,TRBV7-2,TGTGCCAGCAGCTTAGGAGGGGGACGCACTGAAGCTTTCTTT,CASSLGGGRTEAFF
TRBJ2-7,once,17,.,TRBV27,TGTGCCAGCAGTTTATTCGCTGATAGCGAGGTGAGGTACGAGCAGTACTTC,CASSLFADSEVRYEQYF
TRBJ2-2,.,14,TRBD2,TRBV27,TGTGCCACCCTTACAGCGGGAGGCGCCGGGGAGCTGTTTTTT,CATLTAGGAGELFF
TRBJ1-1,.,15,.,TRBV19,TGTGCCAGTAGTCTGTGGGGCAGGGGTAACACTGAAGCTTTCTTT,CASSLWGRGNTEAFF
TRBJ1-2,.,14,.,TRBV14,TGTGCCAGCAGCCAAGGGTCAGGATACTATGGCTACACCTTC,CASSQGSGYYGYTF
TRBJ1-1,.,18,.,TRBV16,TGTGCCAGCAGCCCCCTCGACAGGACCACCCACCAGAACACTGAAGCTTTCTTT,CASSPLDRTTHQNTEAFF
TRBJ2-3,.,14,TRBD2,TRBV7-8,TGTGCCAGTGAGCGGGAGCAAAGCACAGATACGCAGTATTTT,CASEREQSTDTQYF
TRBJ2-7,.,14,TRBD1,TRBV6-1,TGTGCCAGCACCTTACAGGGGGTGGACTACGAGCAGTACTTC,CASTLQGVDYEQYF
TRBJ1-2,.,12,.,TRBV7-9,TGTGCCAGCAGCCGTACACAGGGCGGCTACACCTTC,CASSRTQGGYTF
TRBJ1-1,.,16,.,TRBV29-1,TGCAGCGCCTCCCATTTTTTGGGACAACTGAACACTGAAGCTTTCTTT,CSASHFLGQLNTEAFF
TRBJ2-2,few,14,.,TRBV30,TGTGCCTGGAAAGCGGACCCGAACACCGGGGAGCTGTTTTTT,CAWKADPNTGELFF
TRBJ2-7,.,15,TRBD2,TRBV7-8,TGTGCCAGCAGCTGGGACGGGGGGGCCTCCTACGAGCAGTACTTC,CASSWDGGASYEQYF
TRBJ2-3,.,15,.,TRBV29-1,TGCAGCGTCGGGCCAGGAGACCAGGGGAGAGATACGCAGTATTTT,CSVGPGDQGRDTQYF
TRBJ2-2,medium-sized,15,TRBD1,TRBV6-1,TGTGCCAGCAGTCTTTCAGGGGGTGACGCCGGGGAGCTGTTTTTT,CASSLSGGDAGELFF
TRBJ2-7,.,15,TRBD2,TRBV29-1,TGCAGCGTTGCAAGCGGGAGGACTATGGGGACCGAGCAGTACTTC,CSVASGRTMGTEQYF
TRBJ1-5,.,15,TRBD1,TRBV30,TGTGCCTGGAGCCCCAGGGGGTACAGCAATCAGCCCCAGCATTTT,CAWSPRGYSNQPQHF
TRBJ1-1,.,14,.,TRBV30,TGTGCCTGGAGTGTACCGGGAACGAACACTGAAGCTTTCTTT,CAWSVPGTNTEAFF